This T cell receptor (beta chain) is from a study of T-cell reconstitution after alpha-beta-depleted transplantation in children (dated by TCRdb to 2015 to 2016). Some background on the complete study: Using TCR repertoire profiling, the study quantitatively followed how T-cell immune reconstitution unfolded in children after TCRalphabeta/CD19-depleted allogeneic hematopoietic cell transplantation.

This clonotype was found many times. Its antigen is not yet known. No base-level quality is on record; no much larger clone is a single base apart. V loses 0 bases of germline sequence and J loses 0 bases, and the interval between the two ends is 8 bases. Looking up the germline V gene (reference sequence) yields CDR1 SEHNR and CDR2 FQNEAQ. The CDR3 has 16 amino acids, counting the end cysteine and phenylalanine. The sequence is cut down to CDR3 DNA, 48 bases in frame from base 1. The library was built by means of PCR. TCRdb names Illumina HiSeq 2500 as the instrument used. TCR libraries were prepared with molecular barcoding, using unique molecular identifiers to normalize TCRbeta repertoire quantification. Starting from the raw public reads, TCRdb applied fastp trimming at Q25, assembled clones with MiXCR and retained in-frame beta chains. Rows with one shared CDR3 protein collapse into an entry with the most common genes and DNA. The sample records about 400,000 distinct CDR3 sequences, about an eighth of which are singletons. The ten largest make up about 3.9% of the sample.

This clonotype originated in a human donor who donated a stem cell graft to a child with Fanconi anemia. The receptor chain draws on TRBV7-9 and TRBJ2-2; perhaps TRBD2 is the D gene, with 6 bases matching. Sample: PBMCs, taken from the stem cell graft. The DNA is TGTGCCAGCAGCTTAGCCGGGGGAACGAACACCGGGGAGCTGTTTTTT. This yields the protein CASSLAGGTNTGELFF.